This TCR beta chain was identified in a study of T-cell reconstitution after alpha-beta-depleted transplantation in children. Germline values: CDR1 SQVTM, CDR2 ANQGSEA. Trimming took 5 bases from V and 3 from J; bases not matched to a gene: 6. The length of the CDR3 is 14 residues. Study conclusions and caveats: Reportedly, roughly two months post-transplant, alpha-beta T cells arose from several hundred expanded graft clones. T-cell counts and diversity at one year following transplant were attributed mainly to newly produced T cells. The high TCRbeta diversity at day 60 in some patients came from surviving recipient T cells and thymic progenitors.

Turning to this clonotype: Its antigen is not known.

It was with unique molecular identifiers that the TCRbeta library was prepared. TCRdb redid the calling of the PCR reads with MiXCR, one entry per CDR3 protein. The table has 81,000 or so distinct CDR3 sequences, roughly a sixth seen once. This specimen consisted of PBMCs, mostly from graft donor cells, obtained 180 days after TCRalphabeta/CD19-depleted stem cell transplant. This receptor was taken from a male patient under 10 years old who had a stem cell transplant for acute lymphoblastic leukemia, so the T cells may come from the graft donor. The chain combines TRBV29-1 with TRBJ1-1; 10 bases map to TRBD1. CDR3 region: CSVLRQGADTEAFF. CDR3 nucleotides: TGCAGCGTTTTGAGACAGGGGGCGGACACTGAAGCTTTCTTT.